This TCR beta chain was profiled in a study of CD8 T cells in ankylosing spondylitis. Study results and limitations: In reactive arthritis synovial fluid and blood, some motif variants had been reported before.

The CDR3 sequence is 16 residues long. V lost 4 bases to trimming and J lost 6 bases, with 19 bases between them. CDR1 MNHNS and CDR2 SASEGT come from the germline V gene. TCRdb re-analysed the 5' RACE reads in MiXCR, keeping a single row per CDR3 protein. The sample lists under 250,000 distinct CDR3 sequences, 8% to 11% occurring once. This clonotype was seen at least ten times. Its antigen is unknown. The sequence was collected from a male donor with ankylosing spondylitis or in good health (not recorded which). The gene calls are TRBV6-1 and TRBJ1-5; maybe TRBD1 (5 bases). The sample was blood, either unsorted or a sorted T cell fraction (not recorded which). CDR3 sequence reads: CASSVGTGFNSQPQHF. The CDR3 DNA follows: TGTGCCAGCAGTGTCGGGACTGGATTCAACAGTCAGCCCCAGCATTTT.